A selection of T cell receptor beta chains follows, all from one sample in a study of cytomegalovirus exposure and HLA in healthy donors. Method: immunoSEQ multiplex PCR; TCRdb's copy keeps in-frame clones and lacks some. The sample consists of more than 85,000 clones, around 57% of them appearing once. The sequencing sample was made of PBMCs. These receptors were collected from a human donor in good health. Each CDR3 is given with its conserved first and last residue. A D gene is named only where the DNA matches it firmly. Clone size is not always given. Where it is, it says once, few, many or a class for expanded clones.

v_gene: TRBV10-1
d_gene: TRBD2
abundance: NA
j_gene: TRBJ2-1
CDR3aa: CASSGTSGYNEQFF
CDR3nt: TGCGCCAGCAGCGGGACTAGCGGGTACAATGAGCAGTTCTTC

v_gene: TRBV18
d_gene: TRBD2
abundance: NA
j_gene: TRBJ2-7
CDR3aa: CASSKYGLAGVDEQYF
CDR3nt: TGTGCCAGCTCTAAGTATGGACTAGCGGGAGTAGACGAGCAGTACTTC

v_gene: TRBV5-4
d_gene: NA
abundance: NA
j_gene: TRBJ2-7
CDR3aa: CASSLVVGGEQYF
CDR3nt: TGTGCCAGCAGCTTGGTGGTAGGAGGCGAGCAGTACTTC

v_gene: TRBV4-2
d_gene: TRBD2
abundance: NA
j_gene: TRBJ2-2
CDR3aa: CASSQDTSGSSIAGELFF
CDR3nt: TGTGCCAGCAGCCAAGATACTAGCGGGAGTTCCATAGCCGGGGAGCTGTTTTTT

v_gene: TRBV2
d_gene: NA
abundance: NA
j_gene: TRBJ1-5
CDR3aa: CASSEVVRNQPQHF
CDR3nt: TGTGCCAGCAGTGAGGTAGTGAGGAATCAGCCCCAGCATTTT

v_gene: TRBV15
d_gene: NA
abundance: NA
j_gene: TRBJ2-2
CDR3aa: CATSGAGHNTGELFF
CDR3nt: TGTGCCACCAGCGGGGCCGGACACAACACCGGGGAGCTGTTTTTT

v_gene: TRBV7-8
d_gene: TRBD1
abundance: NA
j_gene: TRBJ2-7
CDR3aa: CASSLVGQGAYEQYF
CDR3nt: TGTGCCAGCAGCTTAGTGGGACAGGGGGCCTACGAGCAGTACTTC

v_gene: TRBV7-9
d_gene: TRBD1
abundance: few
j_gene: TRBJ1-1
CDR3aa: CASSVTGDAEAFF
CDR3nt: TGTGCCAGCAGCGTTACAGGGGATGCTGAAGCTTTCTTT

v_gene: TRBV9
d_gene: NA
abundance: NA
j_gene: TRBJ2-1
CDR3aa: CASSVASGAPGRFF
CDR3nt: NA

v_gene: TRBV28
d_gene: NA
abundance: few
j_gene: TRBJ2-7
CDR3aa: CASRSVQPGEQYF
CDR3nt: TGTGCCAGCAGGTCGGTTCAACCTGGCGAGCAGTACTTC

v_gene: TRBV6-4
d_gene: NA
abundance: NA
j_gene: TRBJ2-2
CDR3aa: CASRVQGGTGELFF
CDR3nt: TGTGCCAGCAGAGTACAGGGTGGCACCGGGGAGCTGTTTTTT

v_gene: TRBV7-8
d_gene: TRBD2
abundance: NA
j_gene: TRBJ2-7
CDR3aa: CASSPGLAGGPVSYEQYF
CDR3nt: TGTGCCAGCAGCCCAGGACTAGCGGGAGGGCCCGTCTCCTACGAGCAGTACTTC

v_gene: TRBV7-2
d_gene: TRBD2
abundance: NA
j_gene: TRBJ2-3
CDR3aa: CASSFAGGPRDTQYF
CDR3nt: TGTGCCAGCAGCTTCGCGGGAGGGCCAAGAGATACGCAGTATTTT

v_gene: TRBV28
d_gene: NA
abundance: NA
j_gene: TRBJ1-2
CDR3aa: CASSLGVLYGYTF
CDR3nt: TGTGCCAGCAGTCTCGGGGTACTCTATGGCTACACCTTC

v_gene: TRBV29-1
d_gene: TRBD1
abundance: few
j_gene: TRBJ2-1
CDR3aa: CSVGRDSPESIF
CDR3nt: TGCAGCGTTGGCCGGGACAGCCCCGAATCTATCTTC

v_gene: TRBV18
d_gene: TRBD1
abundance: few
j_gene: TRBJ1-2
CDR3aa: CASSLGQGGYTF
CDR3nt: TGTGCCAGCTCACTCGGACAGGGGGGCTACACCTTC

v_gene: TRBV5-1
d_gene: TRBD1
abundance: few
j_gene: TRBJ2-7
CDR3aa: CASSRGTGTYEQYF
CDR3nt: TGCGCCAGCAGCCGAGGGACAGGAACCTACGAGCAGTACTTC

v_gene: TRBV27
d_gene: NA
abundance: NA
j_gene: TRBJ2-1
CDR3aa: CASSFGVYNEQFF
CDR3nt: TGTGCCAGCAGTTTTGGAGTTTACAATGAGCAGTTCTTC

v_gene: TRBV7-8
d_gene: TRBD1
abundance: NA
j_gene: TRBJ1-5
CDR3aa: CASSLVFTGDGNQPQHF
CDR3nt: TGTGCCAGCAGCTTAGTCTTTACAGGGGATGGCAATCAGCCCCAGCATTTT

v_gene: TRBV4-1
d_gene: TRBD2
abundance: few
j_gene: TRBJ2-7
CDR3aa: CASSQVWSREGYEQYF
CDR3nt: TGCGCCAGCAGCCAAGTTTGGTCGCGGGAGGGCTACGAGCAGTACTTC

v_gene: TRBV11-2
d_gene: TRBD1
abundance: NA
j_gene: TRBJ2-7
CDR3aa: CASSLTGQGANEQYF
CDR3nt: TGTGCCAGCAGCTTAACAGGACAGGGGGCCAACGAGCAGTACTTC

v_gene: TRBV5-1
d_gene: NA
abundance: NA
j_gene: TRBJ2-7
CDR3aa: CASSPGQIYEQYF
CDR3nt: TGCGCCAGCAGCCCCGGACAGATATACGAGCAGTACTTC

v_gene: TRBV7-9
d_gene: TRBD2
abundance: NA
j_gene: TRBJ2-7
CDR3aa: CASSLSRSGLSYEQYF
CDR3nt: TGTGCCAGCAGCTTAAGTCGTAGCGGGCTCTCCTACGAGCAGTACTTC

v_gene: TRBV4-2
d_gene: NA
abundance: NA
j_gene: TRBJ2-7
CDR3aa: CASSQVAGVAAYEQYF
CDR3nt: TGTGCCAGCAGCCAAGTCGCTGGAGTAGCGGCCTACGAGCAGTACTTC

v_gene: TRBV19
d_gene: TRBD2
abundance: NA
j_gene: TRBJ2-1
CDR3aa: CASSIIGGGNNEQFF
CDR3nt: TGTGCCAGTAGTATAATTGGCGGGGGAAACAATGAGCAGTTCTTC

v_gene: TRBV6-5
d_gene: TRBD1
abundance: few
j_gene: TRBJ1-6
CDR3aa: CASSPRDSHNSPLHF
CDR3nt: TGTGCCAGCAGTCCACGGGACAGCCATAATTCACCCCTCCACTTT

v_gene: TRBV27
d_gene: NA
abundance: NA
j_gene: TRBJ1-5
CDR3aa: CASSFGVTRPQHF
CDR3nt: TGTGCCAGCAGTTTCGGGGTAACAAGGCCCCAGCATTTT

v_gene: TRBV6-1
d_gene: NA
abundance: few
j_gene: TRBJ2-7
CDR3aa: CASSPTVTTYEQYF
CDR3nt: TGTGCCAGCAGCCCGACAGTTACGACCTACGAGCAGTACTTC

v_gene: TRBV4-1
d_gene: NA
abundance: NA
j_gene: TRBJ2-3
CDR3aa: CASSQGLYAETDTQYF
CDR3nt: TGCGCCAGCAGCCAAGGCTTGTACGCGGAGACAGATACGCAGTATTTT

v_gene: TRBV6-1
d_gene: NA
abundance: NA
j_gene: TRBJ2-7
CDR3aa: CASSYRNYEQYF
CDR3nt: TGTGCCAGCAGTTATCGTAACTACGAGCAGTACTTC

v_gene: TRBV25-1
d_gene: NA
abundance: once
j_gene: TRBJ1-2
CDR3aa: CASSGRDYGYTF
CDR3nt: TGTGCCAGCAGTGGCCGGGACTATGGCTACACCTTC

v_gene: TRBV6-5
d_gene: TRBD1
abundance: NA
j_gene: TRBJ2-6
CDR3aa: CASRLEDREANVLTF
CDR3nt: TGTGCCAGCAGACTGGAGGACAGGGAAGCCAACGTCCTGACTTTC

v_gene: TRBV18
d_gene: TRBD1
abundance: NA
j_gene: TRBJ2-7
CDR3aa: CASSPFKTGMSEQYF
CDR3nt: TGTGCCAGCTCACCATTTAAGACAGGGATGTCCGAGCAGTACTTC

v_gene: TRBV5-6
d_gene: TRBD2
abundance: NA
j_gene: TRBJ2-1
CDR3aa: CASSLGLAGYNEQFF
CDR3nt: TGTGCCAGCAGCTTGGGACTAGCGGGGTACAATGAGCAGTTCTTC

v_gene: TRBV6-6
d_gene: TRBD2
abundance: few
j_gene: TRBJ2-1
CDR3aa: CATWGIAGEDEQFF
CDR3nt: TGTGCCACCTGGGGGATAGCGGGAGAGGATGAGCAGTTCTTC

v_gene: TRBV16
d_gene: NA
abundance: NA
j_gene: TRBJ1-2
CDR3aa: CASSQAASNYGYTF
CDR3nt: TGTGCCAGCAGCCAAGCCGCGTCCAACTATGGCTACACCTTC

v_gene: TRBV27
d_gene: TRBD1
abundance: NA
j_gene: TRBJ1-1
CDR3aa: CASSLTGLGGEAFF
CDR3nt: TGTGCCAGCAGTTTGACAGGGCTCGGCGGAGAAGCTTTCTTT

v_gene: TRBV29-1
d_gene: NA
abundance: NA
j_gene: TRBJ2-7
CDR3aa: CSVAIRQVSSYEQYF
CDR3nt: TGCAGCGTCGCTATCCGACAGGTCTCGTCCTACGAGCAGTACTTC

v_gene: TRBV5-1
d_gene: NA
abundance: NA
j_gene: TRBJ2-7
CDR3aa: CASSFGHRDTSYEQYF
CDR3nt: TGCGCCAGCAGCTTCGGTCACCGGGACACCTCTTACGAGCAGTACTTC

v_gene: TRBV30
d_gene: TRBD2
abundance: few
j_gene: TRBJ2-3
CDR3aa: CAWKEDSGASSTDTQYF
CDR3nt: TGTGCCTGGAAGGAGGATAGCGGGGCATCTAGCACAGATACGCAGTATTTT

v_gene: TRBV19
d_gene: NA
abundance: NA
j_gene: TRBJ2-1
CDR3aa: CASRGSGNEQFF
CDR3nt: TGTGCCAGTAGAGGAAGCGGCAATGAGCAGTTCTTC

v_gene: TRBV28
d_gene: TRBD1
abundance: NA
j_gene: TRBJ1-5
CDR3aa: CASSLLGDRRTNQPQHF
CDR3nt: TGTGCCAGCAGTTTACTAGGGGACAGGCGAACCAATCAGCCCCAGCATTTT

v_gene: TRBV7-8
d_gene: TRBD2
abundance: NA
j_gene: TRBJ2-7
CDR3aa: CASSLELAGGYEQYF
CDR3nt: TGTGCCAGCAGCTTAGAACTAGCGGGAGGGTACGAGCAGTACTTC

v_gene: TRBV19
d_gene: TRBD1
abundance: NA
j_gene: TRBJ1-2
CDR3aa: CASTNDRAGQGFRGYTF
CDR3nt: TGTGCCAGTACCAACGACAGGGCGGGACAGGGGTTCCGTGGCTACACCTTC

v_gene: TRBV9
d_gene: NA
abundance: NA
j_gene: TRBJ2-1
CDR3aa: CASSVAWEGSRVNEQFF
CDR3nt: TGTGCCAGCAGCGTAGCCTGGGAAGGTTCGCGGGTCAATGAGCAGTTCTTC

v_gene: TRBV7-8
d_gene: NA
abundance: NA
j_gene: TRBJ1-1
CDR3aa: CASSLAATQDTEAFF
CDR3nt: TGTGCCAGCAGCTTAGCGGCCACCCAGGACACTGAAGCTTTCTTT

v_gene: TRBV5-1
d_gene: NA
abundance: once
j_gene: TRBJ2-3
CDR3aa: CANSFDRTGTTDTQYF
CDR3nt: TGCGCCAACAGCTTTGATCGGACGGGAACCACAGATACGCAGTATTTT

v_gene: TRBV30
d_gene: TRBD1
abundance: NA
j_gene: TRBJ1-1
CDR3aa: CAGDRNTEAFF
CDR3nt: TGTGCCGGGGACAGAAACACTGAAGCTTTCTTT

v_gene: TRBV28
d_gene: NA
abundance: once
j_gene: TRBJ2-1
CDR3aa: CASTPLLSKNEQFF
CDR3nt: TGTGCCAGCACTCCGTTACTTAGCAAGAATGAGCAGTTCTTC

v_gene: TRBV29-1
d_gene: NA
abundance: NA
j_gene: TRBJ2-7
CDR3aa: CSVERLETYEQYF
CDR3nt: TGCAGCGTTGAGAGGCTCGAAACCTACGAGCAGTACTTC

v_gene: TRBV6-1
d_gene: NA
abundance: NA
j_gene: TRBJ2-7
CDR3aa: CASSDGQGSDKSSYEQYF
CDR3nt: TGTGCCAGCAGTGACGGGCAGGGAAGCGACAAAAGCTCCTACGAGCAGTACTTC

v_gene: TRBV4-1
d_gene: TRBD1
abundance: NA
j_gene: TRBJ1-4
CDR3aa: CASSQDRGRGEKLFF
CDR3nt: TGCGCCAGCAGCCAGGACAGGGGTCGTGGTGAAAAACTGTTTTTT

v_gene: TRBV5-6
d_gene: TRBD2
abundance: NA
j_gene: TRBJ2-1
CDR3aa: CASSPTSGSFNEQFF
CDR3nt: TGTGCCAGCAGTCCGACTAGCGGGAGTTTCAATGAGCAGTTCTTC

v_gene: TRBV7-9
d_gene: TRBD2
abundance: NA
j_gene: TRBJ2-1
CDR3aa: CASSPRLAGVRVEQFF
CDR3nt: TGTGCCAGCAGCCCTCGACTAGCGGGAGTGAGGGTAGAGCAGTTCTTC

v_gene: TRBV28
d_gene: NA
abundance: NA
j_gene: TRBJ1-1
CDR3aa: CASSFGTGGYGTEAFF
CDR3nt: TGTGCCAGCAGTTTTGGTACGGGGGGCTACGGCACTGAAGCTTTCTTT

v_gene: TRBV19
d_gene: NA
abundance: NA
j_gene: TRBJ1-1
CDR3aa: CASSIDWTLSTEAFF
CDR3nt: TGTGCCAGTAGTATAGATTGGACTCTGAGCACTGAAGCTTTCTTT

v_gene: TRBV28
d_gene: TRBD1
abundance: NA
j_gene: TRBJ1-5
CDR3aa: CATEGQGNQPQHF
CDR3nt: TGTGCCACCGAGGGACAGGGAAATCAGCCCCAGCATTTT

v_gene: TRBV27
d_gene: NA
abundance: NA
j_gene: TRBJ2-2
CDR3aa: CASRGGVTNTGELFF
CDR3nt: TGTGCCAGCAGAGGAGGGGTGACCAACACCGGGGAGCTGTTTTTT

v_gene: TRBV28
d_gene: NA
abundance: NA
j_gene: TRBJ2-5
CDR3aa: CASSLELKRETQYF
CDR3nt: TGTGCCAGCAGTTTGGAGCTGAAACGAGAGACCCAGTACTTC